One and the same sample provided the 32 T cell receptor beta chains below, sequenced in a study of shared clonotypes between healthy human individuals. TCRdb keeps only in-frame clones here, not all; method: immunoSEQ multiplex PCR. The sample records roughly 590,000 clones, about 95% being singletons. CD45RO negativity and positive selection for CCR7 defined naive CD8 cells, a population that excluded terminally differentiated effector memory CD45RA+ cells. Sequences were obtained from naive CD8+ T cells sorted from blood. All receptors derive from a woman in her 30s in good health.

This chain uses TRBV18 with TRBJ2-7; 12 nucleotides agree with TRBD2. J lost 0 bases, V lost 0 bases, and 3 bases had no gene match. CDR1 KGHSH and CDR2 LQKENI come from the germline V gene. CDR3 size: 17 residues. The CDR3 loop is CASSPPGLAGPSYEQYF. The CDR3 DNA is TGTGCCAGCTCACCACCGGGACTAGCGGGTCCCTCCTACGAGCAGTACTTC.

This rearrangement joins TRBV1 to TRBJ2-1; TRBD2 reflects the table's D call only, with no check against the DNA. TRBV1 is listed as a pseudogene. There are 17 residues in the CDR3. CDR3 coding DNA: TGCACCAGCAGCCAAGGTCTGGCGTCTAGCTCCTACAATGAGCAGTTCTTC. Amino acid sequence: CTSSQGLASSSYNEQFF.

The J gene is TRBJ2-5, the V gene TRBV11-2; no firm D call. CDR1 and CDR2 (germline): SGHAT, FQNNGV. The CDR3 loop spans 11 amino acids. V lost 2 bases and J 6 bases, leaving 4 bases between the germline ends. The CDR3 DNA sequence: TGTGCCAGCAGCTTAAGCCAGACCCAGTACTTC. This encodes CASSLSQTQYF.

The V call is TRBV7-9, the J call TRBJ1-2; D call uncertain. V lost 5 bases and J 1 base, leaving 14 bases between the germline ends. The CDR3 sequence is 15 residues long. Looked up from germline, CDR1 is SEHNR and CDR2 is FQNEAQ (reference sequence). The CDR3 region is CASSDSASDNYGYTF. The CDR3 nucleotides are TGTGCCAGCAGCGACTCGGCGTCGGATAACTATGGCTACACCTTC.

The chain employs TRBV19 and TRBJ2-7; TRBD1 might be the D (5 bases). CDR3 length equals 13 residues. Germline-derived CDR1 and CDR2 are LNHDA and SQIVND (reference sequence). V lost 5 bases and J lost 1, with 9 bases in between. The CDR3 DNA reads TGTGCCAGTAGTGACACAGGATCCTACGAGCAGTACTTC. It is translated as CASSDTGSYEQYF.

The V gene is TRBV25-1, the J gene TRBJ2-1; TRBD2 agrees at 10 bases. The CDR3 has 14 residues. After removal of 4 bases from V and 9 bases from J, the junction contained 6 bases not matched to a gene. Germline V lookup: CDR1 MGHDK, CDR2 SYGVNS. CDR3 DNA: TGTGCCAGCAGTGTTGAGCTAGCGGGAGTTGAGCAGTTCTTC. The encoded protein is CASSVELAGVEQFF.

The V and J genes are TRBV5-6 and TRBJ2-3; no clear D. V lost 0 bases and J 4 bases, leaving 15 bases between the germline ends. Per germline, CDR1 SGHDT and CDR2 YYEEEE. The CDR3 length is 16 residues. CDR3 loop: CASSLVRESVADTQYF. In nucleotides, the CDR3 is TGTGCCAGCAGCTTGGTCCGCGAGTCGGTGGCAGATACGCAGTATTTT.

V is TRBV10-2 and J is TRBJ1-4, with D perhaps TRBD1 (6 bases). Deletions cut 6 bases from V and 6 bases from J, with 8 bases between. This CDR3 spans 12 amino acids. In germline, CDR1 is WSHSY, CDR2 SAAADI. This chain's CDR3 is CASRDSDEKLFF. CDR3 nucleotide sequence: TGCGCCAGCAGGGACAGTGATGAAAAACTGTTTTTT.

The gene calls are TRBV28 and TRBJ2-2; TRBD1 matches 8 bases. Germline V gene lookup returns CDR1 MDHEN and CDR2 SYDVKM. The CDR3 has 13 residues. After removal of 8 bases from V and 2 bases from J, the junction contained 1 base not matched to a gene. The CDR3, as DNA: TGTGCCAGCCAGGGGGCAAACACCGGGGAGCTGTTTTTT. Translated: CASQGANTGELFF.

In DNA form, the CDR3 reads TGCGCCAGTGTTGGACAGGGCCATGGCTACACCTTC. It codes for CASVGQGHGYTF. V and J are TRBV4-1 and TRBJ1-2; 8 nucleotides match TRBD1. This CDR3 comprises 12 residues. Germline lookup yields CDR1 MGHRA and CDR2 YSYEKL. The V gene end was trimmed by 9 bases and the J gene end by 6 bases; junction bases not matched to a gene: 6.

The rearrangement links TRBV25-1 to TRBJ2-2; D not resolved. V lost 4 bases and J 3 bases, leaving 9 bases between the germline ends. The CDR3 is 14 residues long. Looked up from germline, CDR1 is MGHDK and CDR2 is SYGVNS. This CDR3 reads CASSGTEDTGELFF. The CDR3 nucleotides are TGTGCCAGCAGTGGTACAGAGGACACCGGGGAGCTGTTTTTT. Drawing the rest from reference TRBV25-1 and TRBJ2-2, the complete variable domain is EADIYQTPRYLVIGTGKKITLECSQTMGHDKMYWYQQDPGMELHLIHYSYGVNSTEKGDLSSESTVSRIRTEHFPLTLESARPSHTSQYLCASSGTEDTGELFFGEGSRLTVL.

The chain carries TRBV6-4 and TRBJ2-3, with 9 bases aligning to TRBD2. Trimming took 3 bases from V and 1 from J; bases not matched to a gene: 11. This CDR3 spans 18 amino acids. Germline V CDR1 and CDR2: MRHNA, SNTAGT. For the CDR3, the DNA is TGTGCCAGCAGTGAAGTAGCGGGAGACTTAGTCGGCACAGATACGCAGTATTTT. Translating gives CASSEVAGDLVGTDTQYF.

This rearrangement joins TRBV2 to TRBJ2-1, with 7 bases matching TRBD2. CDR1 SNHLY and CDR2 FYNNEI come from the germline V gene. V shed 0 bases and J 8 bases; nucleotides not matched to a gene: 4. CDR3 length: 14 residues. CDR3 sequence reads: CASSEATSVHEQFF. CDR3 DNA sequence: TGTGCCAGCAGTGAAGCTACTAGCGTCCATGAGCAGTTCTTC.

Turning to this clone: This same CDR3 is encoded by further DNA sequences in the sample. The V and J genes are TRBV27 and TRBJ2-7; no clear D gene. This CDR3 comprises 14 residues. The germline V gene encodes CDR1 MNHEY and CDR2 SMNVEV (reference sequence). The ends were cut back, 2 bases at V and 1 base at J, with 9 bases in the middle. CDR3 in amino acids: CASSLGLGSYEQYF. Written as DNA, the CDR3 is TGTGCCAGCAGTTTAGGTTTAGGTTCCTACGAGCAGTACTTC.

The V call is TRBV6-4, the J call TRBJ2-1; 9 bases map to TRBD2. Germline-derived CDR1 and CDR2 are MRHNA and SNTAGT. The CDR3 runs 16 residues. V shed 5 bases, J shed 3 bases, and the junction held 8 bases outside the gene matches. Here the CDR3 reads CASSNIAGVGYNEQFF. Written as DNA, the CDR3 is TGTGCCAGCAGTAATATAGCGGGAGTCGGCTACAATGAGCAGTTCTTC.

The chain combines TRBV7-2 with TRBJ2-1, with D maybe TRBD2 (6 bases). The V gene's germline CDR1 is SGHTA and CDR2 FQGNSA. Trimming pared 3 bases from V and 0 bases from J, leaving 21 bases between. This CDR3 region has 19 residues. In DNA, the CDR3 is TGTGCCAGCAGCTTCGCTGGGGCGGGATCCTTGAGCTCCTACAATGAGCAGTTCTTC. This translates into CASSFAGAGSLSSYNEQFF.

The count of this clone is one. The chain recombines TRBV27 with TRBJ1-5, with TRBD1 as a possible D gene (5 bases). Germline values: CDR1 MNHEY, CDR2 SMNVEV (reference sequence). V lost 1 base to trimming and J lost 5 bases, with 9 bases between them. The CDR3 contains 14 residues. The CDR3 DNA sequence: TGTGCCAGCAGTTTATTCCGGGGACATCAGCCCCAGCATTTT. Protein: CASSLFRGHQPQHF.

The chain carries TRBV27 and TRBJ2-7; maybe TRBD1 (5 bases). This CDR3 spans 14 amino acids. With 0 bases removed from V and 0 bases from J, the gap between germline ends came to 6 bases. Germline CDR1 reads MNHEY; CDR2 reads SMNVEV (reference sequence). CDR3 sequence: CASSLSTDSYEQYF. The CDR3 DNA reads TGTGCCAGCAGTTTATCGACAGACTCCTACGAGCAGTACTTC.

The chain recombines TRBV6-1 with TRBJ2-2; no clear D. Germline CDR1 and CDR2: MNHNS and SASEGT. The CDR3 totals 13 residues. V lost 8 bases, J lost 0 bases, and 7 bases lay in between. The CDR3 nucleotides are TGTGCCAGCGGGGTCCCGAACACCGGGGAGCTGTTTTTT. Translation gives CASGVPNTGELFF.

This sequence joins TRBV28 and TRBJ1-1; no firm D call. Trimming cost V 6 bases and J 2 bases, with 10 bases left between them. This CDR3 spans 13 amino acids. Germline V gene data show CDR1 as MDHEN and CDR2 as SYDVKM. CDR3 nucleotides: TGTGCCAGCAGATACGGAACCAACACTGAAGCTTTCTTT. Amino acids: CASRYGTNTEAFF. Variable domain in full (rest from reference TRBV28 and TRBJ1-1): DVKVTQSSRYLVKRTGEKVFLECVQDMDHENMFWYRQDPGLGLRLIYFSYDVKMKEKGDIPEGYSVSREKKERFSLILESASTNQTSMYLCASRYGTNTEAFFGQGTRLTVV.

V gene TRBV7-9 combines with J gene TRBJ2-7, with 13 nucleotides matching TRBD2. Trimming at V came to 5 bases and at J to 1 base, leaving 8 bases not matched to a gene. The CDR3 loop spans 17 amino acids. The germline V gene has CDR1 SEHNR and CDR2 FQNEAQ (reference sequence). The CDR3 reads CASSPRTSGSGSYEQYF. The CDR3 region has the DNA TGTGCCAGCAGCCCCCGGACTAGCGGGAGCGGGTCCTACGAGCAGTACTTC.

This chain links TRBV2 with TRBJ2-6, with 7 bases lining up with TRBD1. With 7 bases clipped from V and 3 bases from J, the junction kept 6 bases outside the gene matches. The germline V gene has CDR1 SNHLY and CDR2 FYNNEI. There are 15 residues in the CDR3. The CDR3 nucleotides read TGTGCCAGCATTCCTACAGGGGTTGGGGCCAACGTCCTGACTTTC. Protein sequence: CASIPTGVGANVLTF.

The rearrangement links TRBV7-6 to TRBJ2-7; D gene unclear. Germline V lookup: CDR1 SGHVS, CDR2 FNYEAQ. This CDR3 is 13 amino acids long. The V end was cut by 5 bases, the J end by 3 bases, with 11 bases between. CDR3 protein: CASSQEIGYEQYF. The CDR3 nucleotides are TGTGCCAGCAGCCAAGAGATTGGCTACGAGCAGTACTTC.

The chain combines TRBV29-1 with TRBJ1-2; D is unresolved. CDR1 SQVTM and CDR2 ANQGSEA come from the germline V gene. The ends were cut back, 6 bases at V and 7 bases at J, with 12 bases in the middle. This CDR3 region has 11 residues. The DNA of the CDR3 is TGCAGCGTCGACGTCATCTTTGGCTACACCTTC. Its protein product is CSVDVIFGYTF. Using reference TRBV29-1 and TRBJ1-2 for the parts outside the CDR3, the full variable domain is SAVISQKPSRDICQRGTSLTIQCQVDSQVTMMFWYRQQPGQSLTLIATANQGSEATYESGFVIDKFPISRPNLTFSTLTVSNMSPEDSSIYLCSVDVIFGYTFGSGTRLTVV.

The V gene is TRBV2, the J gene TRBJ2-5; no clear D gene. Gene TRBJ2-7 matches the end of the DNA better, so the J call may be wrong. The germline CDR1 and CDR2 sequences are SNHLY and FYNNEI. This CDR3 has 11 residues. The CDR3 loop reads CASLWSYEQYF. The DNA of the CDR3 is TGTGCCTCCCTTTGGTCCTACGAGCAGTACTTC.

The chain joins TRBV27 to TRBJ1-1; 8 bases map to TRBD1. CDR3 length equals 14 residues. V gave up 4 bases and J gave up 1 base; unmatched junction bases: 2. The V gene's germline CDR1 is MNHEY and CDR2 SMNVEV (reference sequence). For the CDR3, the DNA is TGTGCCAGCAGTTACGGGACAGGGAACACTGAAGCTTTCTTT. It encodes CASSYGTGNTEAFF.

The CDR3: CASIRGTEAFF. In DNA form, the CDR3 reads TGTGCCAGCATACGGGGCACTGAAGCTTTCTTT. This chain connects TRBV27 to TRBJ1-1; D is unresolved. The germline V gene encodes CDR1 MNHEY and CDR2 SMNVEV (reference sequence). V lost 7 bases and J 4 bases, leaving 7 bases between the germline ends. CDR3 size: 11 residues.

V usage is TRBV11-2 and J usage is TRBJ2-3, with 7 bases fitting TRBD2. Trimming took 5 bases from V and 2 from J; bases not matched to a gene: 7. The germline V gene encodes CDR1 SGHAT and CDR2 FQNNGV. CDR3 size: 15 residues. CDR3 nucleotides: TGTGCCAGCAGCCTAACTAGCGCGACCACAGATACGCAGTATTTT. Translation gives CASSLTSATTDTQYF.

The chain carries TRBV7-9 and TRBJ2-1, with D perhaps matching TRBD2 (5 bases). Per the germline V gene, CDR1 is SEHNR and CDR2 is FQNEAQ (reference sequence). V gave up 5 bases and J gave up 7 bases, with 18 bases separating them. This CDR3 spans 15 amino acids. The CDR3 loop reads CASSAEMARRNEQFF. CDR3 sequence (DNA): TGTGCCAGCAGCGCGGAAATGGCCCGGAGGAATGAGCAGTTCTTC. Looking up the rest from reference TRBV7-9 and TRBJ2-1 gives the full variable domain: DTGVSQNPRHKITKRGQNVTFRCDPISEHNRLYWYRQTLGQGPEFLTYFQNEAQLEKSRLLSDRFSAERPKGSFSTLEIQRTEQGDSAMYLCASSAEMARRNEQFFGPGTRLTVL.

This clone came up once. The chain recombines TRBV19 with TRBJ1-2; D might be TRBD1 (6 bases). CDR1 and CDR2 (germline): LNHDA, SQIVND (reference sequence). The V gene lost 7 bases and the J gene lost 3 bases, with 15 bases spanning the gap. The CDR3 is 14 residues long. In DNA, the CDR3 is TGTGCCAGTATTAGCCGGGACACTGACTATGGCTACACCTTC. Protein: CASISRDTDYGYTF.

The gene calls are TRBV19 and TRBJ2-7, with 9 nucleotides matching TRBD1. The CDR3 has 16 residues. After removal of 2 bases from V and 6 bases from J, the junction contained 11 bases not matched to a gene. Germline V gene data show CDR1 as LNHDA and CDR2 as SQIVND (reference sequence). The CDR3 here is CASSISIMGQGSEQYF. The CDR3 DNA is TGTGCCAGTAGTATATCAATCATGGGACAGGGTTCCGAGCAGTACTTC.

The chain recombines TRBV6-5 with TRBJ2-3; 13 bases line up with TRBD2. The CDR3 contains 16 residues. Germline V gene sequence: CDR1 MNHEY, CDR2 SVGAGI. Trimming at V came to 4 bases and at J to 3 bases, leaving 4 bases not matched to a gene. Here the CDR3 DNA reads TGTGCCAGCAGTTCCGGGACTAGCGGGATTACAGATACGCAGTATTTT. Translating it yields CASSSGTSGITDTQYF.